This T cell receptor (beta chain) came from a study of blood T cell repertoires in COVID-19. Background on the study: Spain, Italy and the United States supplied samples that represented acute and convalescent COVID-19.

Assay used: immunoSEQ multiplex PCR; TCRdb lists only in-frame clones, some missing. The sample contains about 280,000 clones, more than 80% of which appear only once. Germline V CDR1 and CDR2: SGHTA, FQGNSA. The CDR3 has 15 residues. The V segment lost 4 bases and the J segment 2 bases; nucleotides outside the gene matches: 2. The sequence came from a woman aged 25 to 45 with active or convalescent COVID-19. The rearrangement uses TRBV7-2 and TRBJ2-7, with 13 nucleotides matching TRBD2. The sequencing input was peripheral blood. CDR3 amino acids: CASSSGLAGAYEQYF. CDR3 sequence (DNA): TGTGCCAGCAGCTCCGGACTAGCGGGGGCCTACGAGCAGTACTTC.